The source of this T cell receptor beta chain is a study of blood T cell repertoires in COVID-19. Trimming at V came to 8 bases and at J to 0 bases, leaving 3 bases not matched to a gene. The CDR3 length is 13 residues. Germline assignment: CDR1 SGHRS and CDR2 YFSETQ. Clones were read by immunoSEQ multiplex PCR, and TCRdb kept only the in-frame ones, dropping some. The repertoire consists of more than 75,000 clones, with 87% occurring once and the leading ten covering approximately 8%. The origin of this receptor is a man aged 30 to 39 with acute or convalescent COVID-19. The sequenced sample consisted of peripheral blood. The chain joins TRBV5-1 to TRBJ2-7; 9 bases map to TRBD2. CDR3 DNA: TGCGCCAGTTCTAGCGGGACCTCCTACGAGCAGTACTTC. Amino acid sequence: CASSSGTSYEQYF. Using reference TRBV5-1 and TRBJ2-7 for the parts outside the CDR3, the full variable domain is KAGVTQTPRYLIKTRGQQVTLSCSPISGHRSVSWYQQTPGQGLQFLFEYFSETQRNKGNFPGRFSGRQFSNSRSEMNVSTLELGDSALYLCASSSGTSYEQYFGPGTRLTVT.